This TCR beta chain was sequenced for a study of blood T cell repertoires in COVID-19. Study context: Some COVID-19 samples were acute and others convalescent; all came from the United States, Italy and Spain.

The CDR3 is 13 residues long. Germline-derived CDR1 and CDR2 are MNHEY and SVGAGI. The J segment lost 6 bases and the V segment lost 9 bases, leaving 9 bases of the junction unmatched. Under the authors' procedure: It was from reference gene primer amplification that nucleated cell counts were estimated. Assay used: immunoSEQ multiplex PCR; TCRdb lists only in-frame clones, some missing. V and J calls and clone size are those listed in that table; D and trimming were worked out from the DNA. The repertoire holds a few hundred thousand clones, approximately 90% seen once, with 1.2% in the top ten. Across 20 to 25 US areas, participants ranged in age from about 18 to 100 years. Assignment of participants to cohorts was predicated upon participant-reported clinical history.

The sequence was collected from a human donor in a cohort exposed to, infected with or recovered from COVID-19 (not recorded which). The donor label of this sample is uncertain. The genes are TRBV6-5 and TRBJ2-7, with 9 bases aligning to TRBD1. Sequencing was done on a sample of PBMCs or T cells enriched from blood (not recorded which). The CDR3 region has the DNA TGTGCCAGTTCCGGGACAGGGTCTCGCGAGCAGTACTTC. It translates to CASSGTGSREQYF.